Shown below are 10 T cell receptor beta chains from a single sample sequenced in a study of follicular helper T cells after annual influenza vaccination. Indicated time point: 2015-2016 season, 7 days after influenza vaccination. Data came from immunoSEQ multiplex PCR; TCRdb stores just in-frame clones and leaves some out. The data show 10,000 or so clones, approximately 82% seen once. The sequencing here drew on CXCR5- memory CD4+ T cells sorted from blood, taken 7 days after influenza vaccination. The receptor source for this set is an adult who received the influenza vaccine.

The gene calls are TRBV19 and TRBJ1-2, with 7 bases identical to TRBD1. The CDR3 consists of 16 residues. CDR1 is LNHDA and CDR2 is SQIVND in the germline V gene (reference sequence). V gave up 4 bases and J gave up 4 bases; unmatched junction bases: 12. CDR3 nucleotide sequence: TGTGCCAGTAGTAGAGGTTCGGGGGGACAGAGCTATGGCTACACCTTC. Its translation is CASSRGSGGQSYGYTF.

V and J are TRBV12-2 and TRBJ2-1; the D call in the table, TRBD2, was not verified against the DNA. TRBV12-2 constitutes a pseudogene. There are 17 residues in the CDR3. The CDR3 nucleotides read TGTGCAAGTCGCTTAACGACACATAGCGGGGGGTACAATGAGCAGTTCTTC. It translates to CASRLTTHSGGYNEQFF.

The rearrangement joins TRBV10-3 to TRBJ2-7; D is uncertain. Trimming removed 7 bases at V and 5 bases at J, with 18 bases between. There are 14 residues in the CDR3. Per the germline V gene, CDR1 is ENHRY and CDR2 is SYGVKD. The CDR3, as DNA: TGTGCCATCAAGGCGGTGGGTGGTGTCCACGAGCAGTACTTC. This sequence encodes CAIKAVGGVHEQYF.

This clone has just one count. The chain carries TRBV18 and TRBJ2-5; 8 nucleotides agree with TRBD1. With 2 bases clipped from V and 5 bases from J, the junction kept 7 bases outside the gene matches. The CDR3 has 15 residues. Germline V gene lookup returns CDR1 KGHSH and CDR2 LQKENI. Here the CDR3 reads CASSPSDRGSETQYF. The CDR3, as DNA: TGTGCCAGCTCACCATCTGACAGGGGTTCGGAGACCCAGTACTTC.

This chain connects TRBV9 to TRBJ2-1, with 7 positions matching TRBD1. The trim removed 4 bases at V and 8 bases at J, leaving 15 bases unmatched. CDR1 is SGDLS, CDR2 YYNGEE, per germline. This CDR3 comprises 16 residues. This CDR3 is CASSPQTGQSWDEQFF. CDR3 coding DNA: TGTGCCAGCAGCCCGCAGACAGGGCAGTCGTGGGATGAGCAGTTCTTC.

This chain uses TRBV5-4 with TRBJ2-3; 9 nucleotides align to TRBD2. The CDR3 has 15 amino acids. Germline lookup yields CDR1 SGHNT and CDR2 YYREEE (reference sequence). V lost 2 bases, J lost 5 bases, and 6 bases stayed unmatched. CDR3 in DNA: TGTGCCAGCAGCTTTGGCGGGGGGGCCGAAGATACGCAGTATTTT. This encodes CASSFGGGAEDTQYF.

The chain is built from TRBV27 and TRBJ1-5; no reliable D call. Between the trimmed V and J ends, which lost 3 bases and 4 bases, there was a span of 7 bases. Per germline, CDR1 MNHEY and CDR2 SMNVEV (reference sequence). This CDR3 has 13 amino acids. The CDR3 DNA reads as TGTGCCAGCAGTTTTTCCACGAATCAGCCCCAGCATTTT. Encoded protein: CASSFSTNQPQHF.

The chain recombines TRBV10-3 with TRBJ1-1; D unclear. The CDR3 is 15 residues long. V was pared by 0 bases and J by 5 bases, with 13 bases between. Germline V lookup: CDR1 ENHRY, CDR2 SYGVKD. CDR3 region: CAISESGLPGTEAFF. CDR3 in DNA: TGTGCCATCAGTGAGTCTGGACTCCCGGGGACTGAAGCTTTCTTT.

This chain connects TRBV4-1 to TRBJ1-3; D not resolved. Trimming left V 3 bases short and J 0 bases short, with 12 bases between. Germline loops: CDR1 MGHRA, CDR2 YSYEKL. The CDR3 totals 16 residues. The CDR3 bases are TGCGCCAGCAGCCAGCCGGGCCAGAGCTCTGGAAACACCATATATTTT. It specifies CASSQPGQSSGNTIYF.

The chain has TRBV28 and TRBJ1-6; TRBD1 agrees at 10 bases. Germline V gives CDR1 MDHEN, CDR2 SYDVKM. J was trimmed by 10 bases and V by 6 bases; bases with no gene match: 6. This CDR3 is built from 14 residues. The CDR3: CASRRDRGYSPLHF. The CDR3 region has the DNA TGTGCCAGCAGGAGGGACAGGGGTTACTCACCCCTCCACTTT.